This entry features one T cell receptor beta chain sequence. Antigen: not known. This entry comes from a study of tumor-infiltrating lymphocytes in localized non-small cell lung cancer. Across the study: Several tumor histologies, both smoking statuses, and some post-neoadjuvant chemotherapy samples were included. Resected tumor was paired with non-adjacent uninvolved lung from the same patient.

Here immunoSEQ multiplex PCR was the method, and the copy in TCRdb shows in-frame clones only, minus some. Of a few thousand clones in the sample, 81% were seen once. Study-level results: No T-cell fraction difference was seen between IM1 and IM2 tumors.

Germline V gives CDR1 SGHRS, CDR2 YFSETQ. CDR3 length: 14 amino acids. The V end lost 0 bases, the J end lost 1 base, and 7 bases lay between the germline ends. Material for sequencing was lung tumor tissue. V and J are TRBV5-1 and TRBJ1-2, with D hard to call. The TCR comes from a human donor with non-small cell lung cancer. CDR3 DNA sequence: TGCGCCAGCAGCTTGGGGGTTATTAACTATGGCTACACCTTC. As protein: CASSLGVINYGYTF.